Below, 21 T cell receptor beta chains from the same sample are listed, as sequenced in a study of T cells in Graves' hyperthyroidism and ophthalmopathy. The TCR beta CDR3 regions underwent amplification using RNA transcripts as the source. The study used the HTBI primer set for a first-round RT-PCR of the TCR CDR3. From the multiplex PCR reads, TCRdb called clonotypes with MiXCR, one entry per CDR3 protein. In the table there are some 300,000 distinct CDR3 sequences, roughly a fifth of which are singletons. The sequenced sample was blood. The receptors stem from a man in his fifties or sixties with Graves' ophthalmopathy.

The rearrangement links TRBV28 to TRBJ2-4; 7 nucleotides match TRBD2. There are 17 residues in the CDR3. The germline V gene has CDR1 MDHEN and CDR2 SYDVKM. Trimming at V came to 7 bases and at J to 0 bases, leaving 12 bases not matched to a gene. CDR3 amino acids: CASTLTSQDLAKNIQYF. Here the CDR3 DNA reads TGTGCCAGCACCTTGACTAGCCAGGACTTAGCCAAAAACATTCAGTACTTC. Filled out from reference TRBV28 and TRBJ2-4, the complete variable domain reads DVKVTQSSRYLVKRTGEKVFLECVQDMDHENMFWYRQDPGLGLRLIYFSYDVKMKEKGDIPEGYSVSREKKERFSLILESASTNQTSMYLCASTLTSQDLAKNIQYFGAGTRLSVL.

The genes are TRBV19 and TRBJ2-1; 8 bases are a match to TRBD2. The CDR3 consists of 15 residues. Germline-derived CDR1 and CDR2 are LNHDA and SQIVND (reference sequence). V was clipped by 5 bases and J by 4 bases; unmatched bases: 7. The DNA for the CDR3 is TGTGCCAGTAGTCCCCCCCGCGGGAGGTACAATGAGCAGTTCTTC. Its translation is CASSPPRGRYNEQFF.

The table lists this clonotype with a few counts. The rearrangement uses TRBV7-9 and TRBJ2-3; D is uncertain. CDR1 is SEHNR, CDR2 FQNEAQ, per germline (reference sequence). CDR3 length: 14 amino acids. The germline V and J ends were trimmed by 1 base and 2 bases, with 7 bases remaining between them. The CDR3 loop reads CASSLEANTDTQYF. The CDR3 region has the DNA TGTGCCAGCAGCTTAGAGGCGAACACAGATACGCAGTATTTT.

This clonotype appeared many times. The chain links TRBV20-1 to TRBJ2-7; D unresolved. V gave up 2 bases and J gave up 0 bases, with 14 bases separating them. This CDR3 has 15 residues. Germline V gene data show CDR1 as DFQATT and CDR2 as SNEGSKA (reference sequence). DNA for the CDR3: TGCAGTGCTAGACCCCCGGGCAGATCCTCCTACGAGCAGTACTTC. It specifies CSARPPGRSSYEQYF.

V is TRBV4-1 and J is TRBJ2-7; 7 nucleotides match TRBD1. Germline V gene lookup returns CDR1 MGHRA and CDR2 YSYEKL. The V and J ends lost 2 bases and 3 bases, in that order; junction bases with no gene match: 10. This CDR3 spans 16 amino acids. As DNA, the CDR3 is TGCGCCAGCAGCCAAACACCCGGGACAGCATTCTACGAGCAGTACTTC. It translates to CASSQTPGTAFYEQYF.

This chain connects TRBV6-1 to TRBJ2-7, with 8 bases matching TRBD1. CDR1 and CDR2 from the germline V gene are MNHNS and SASEGT. V lost 5 bases, J lost 4 bases, and 10 bases stayed unmatched. The CDR3 is 15 amino acids. As DNA, the CDR3 is TGTGCCAGCAGTACAAGACAGGGGAGTCCATACGAGCAGTACTTC. This sequence encodes CASSTRQGSPYEQYF.

In its sample, this clonotype was seen a few times. CDR3 amino acids: CASRGGWTGELFF. For the CDR3, the DNA is TGTGCCAGTCGGGGGGGATGGACCGGGGAGCTGTTTTTT. The chain links TRBV3-1 to TRBJ2-2, with 8 bases that match TRBD2. The CDR3 covers 13 residues. The germline gives CDR1 LGHDT, CDR2 YNNKEL (reference sequence). After removal of 9 bases from V and 5 bases from J, the junction contained 5 bases not matched to a gene. Based on the CDR3 plus reference TRBV3-1 and TRBJ2-2, the full variable domain is DTAVSQTPKYLVTQMGNDKSIKCEQNLGHDTMYWYKQDSKKFLKIMFSYNNKELIINETVPNRFSPKSPDKAHLNLHINSLELGDSAVYFCASRGGWTGELFFGEGSRLTVL.

This clonotype has a count of ten or more. J is TRBJ1-4 and V is TRBV7-9, with D maybe TRBD1 (6 bases). Trimming took 5 bases from V and 7 from J, leaving 17 bases between them. Germline V CDR1 and CDR2: SEHNR, FQNEAQ (reference sequence). The length of the CDR3 is 15 residues. The CDR3 sequence: CASSRSGAVGEKLFF. The CDR3 DNA follows: TGTGCCAGCAGCCGTTCGGGGGCAGTTGGTGAAAAACTGTTTTTT.

The chain joins TRBV20-1 to TRBJ2-5, with 9 bases identical to TRBD2. The ends lost 0 bases at V and 4 bases at J; junction bases unmatched: 3. Germline V CDR1 and CDR2: DFQATT, SNEGSKA (reference sequence). The CDR3 sequence is 14 residues long. Here the CDR3 reads CSAREGGGGETQYF. In DNA, the CDR3 is TGCAGTGCTAGAGAAGGCGGGGGGGGAGAGACCCAGTACTTC.

There are a few counts of this clonotype. The V and J genes are TRBV20-1 and TRBJ2-1; 8 bases map to TRBD1. Germline V gene lookup returns CDR1 DFQATT and CDR2 SNEGSKA (reference sequence). The CDR3 covers 15 residues. V lost 3 bases and J lost 0; bases outside the gene matches: 4. The CDR3 DNA reads TGCAGTGCTAGGAGACAGGGGAGCTCCTACAATGAGCAGTTCTTC. Its protein is CSARRQGSSYNEQFF.

This clonotype was detected only a few times. J is TRBJ2-7 and V is TRBV20-1; TRBD2 might be the D (5 bases). The CDR3 length is 10 residues. CDR1 and CDR2 (germline): DFQATT, SNEGSKA (reference sequence). With 6 bases removed from V and 5 bases from J, the gap between germline ends came to 8 bases. The CDR3 DNA sequence: TGCAGTGCGGAGGATAACGAGCAGTACTTC. Translation: CSAEDNEQYF.

The J gene is TRBJ2-1, the V gene TRBV30, with 8 bases that match TRBD2. Germline CDR1 GTSNPN, CDR2 SVGIG (reference sequence). The CDR3 has 13 amino acids. Unmatched junction bases numbered 5, after V lost 3 bases and J lost 7 bases. For the CDR3, the DNA is TGTGCCTGGAGCTCGGGAGGGCCGAATGAGCAGTTCTTC. Translated, it gives CAWSSGGPNEQFF. Full variable domain (remainder filled in from reference TRBV30 and TRBJ2-1): SQTIHQWPATLVQPVGSPLSLECTVEGTSNPNLYWYRQAAGRGLQLLFYSVGIGQISSEVPQNLSASRPQDRQFILSSKKLLLSDSGFYLCAWSSGGPNEQFFGPGTRLTVL.

This clonotype was picked up a small number of times. The V call is TRBV10-1, the J call TRBJ2-5, with 7 bases identical to TRBD1. This CDR3 contains 11 residues. Germline lookup yields CDR1 WNHNN and CDR2 SYGVQD (reference sequence). Germline trimming cut 2 bases from V and 14 bases from J; bases unmatched to any gene: 5. This CDR3 is CASSEGQVVYF. In DNA, the CDR3 is TGCGCCAGCAGTGAGGGACAGGTCGTCTACTTC.

This clonotype was found many times. The chain is built from TRBV11-2 and TRBJ2-7; 9 positions match TRBD1. CDR1 SGHAT and CDR2 FQNNGV come from the germline V gene. There are 15 residues in the CDR3. The junction had 12 bases not matched to a gene; V was cut back by 5 bases and J by 7 bases. The CDR3 nucleotides read TGTGCCAGCAGCAGCGTGTGGGACAGGGATTATGAGCAGTACTTC. Protein product: CASSSVWDRDYEQYF.

This clonotype was found a few times. The rearrangement links TRBV4-2 to TRBJ2-5, with a weak D call TRBD1 (6 bases). This CDR3 region has 14 residues. Germline lookup yields CDR1 LGHNA and CDR2 YNFKEQ. V was trimmed by 6 bases and J by 5 bases, leaving 16 bases between them. CDR3 bases: TGTGCCAGCAGTGTGAGCAGGGGTGGGGAGACCCAGTACTTC. It codes for CASSVSRGGETQYF.

This chain uses TRBV6-1 with TRBJ1-2, with a weak D call TRBD1 (6 bases). Trimming shortened V by 4 bases and J by 6 bases, and 15 bases separated the two germline ends. Germline values: CDR1 MNHNS, CDR2 SASEGT. The CDR3 contains 14 residues. DNA for the CDR3: TGTGCCAGCAGTGGACAGGACTCCACTGATGGCTACACCTTC. Residues: CASSGQDSTDGYTF.

This clonotype was observed a handful of times. The chain carries TRBV24-1 and TRBJ1-4; D ambiguous. The CDR3 runs to 15 residues. Trimming left V 4 bases short and J 5 bases short, with 13 bases between. Germline V CDR1 and CDR2: KGHDR, SFDVKD. The chain's CDR3 is CATSDPGPSNEKLFF. CDR3 sequence (DNA): TGTGCCACCAGTGACCCCGGACCCTCAAATGAAAAACTGTTTTTT.

This clonotype was counted ten times or more. The V gene is TRBV3-1, the J gene TRBJ2-2, with 9 bases lining up with TRBD2. Germline V gene sequence: CDR1 LGHDT, CDR2 YNNKEL (reference sequence). The CDR3 consists of 14 residues. J was trimmed by 10 bases and V by 2 bases; bases with no gene match: 5. The CDR3 DNA follows: TGTGCCAGCAGCCAAAGGGTAGCGGGAGAGGAGCTGTTTTTT. It codes for CASSQRVAGEELFF.

V is TRBV6-1 and J is TRBJ2-3; no firm D call. CDR1 and CDR2 (germline): MNHNS, SASEGT. V was clipped by 6 bases and J by 9 bases, with 10 bases between them. The length of the CDR3 is 11 residues. CDR3 amino acids: CASSLSGTQYF. The CDR3 DNA follows: TGTGCCAGCAGCCTCAGTGGAACGCAGTATTTT.

The chain links TRBV28 to TRBJ2-1, with 13 nucleotides matching TRBD2. The germline V gene has CDR1 MDHEN and CDR2 SYDVKM. The J segment lost 7 bases and the V segment lost 4 bases, leaving 13 bases of the junction unmatched. The CDR3 sequence is 18 residues long. CDR3 sequence reads: CASSSRTSGSPARNEQFF. The CDR3, as DNA: TGTGCCAGCAGTTCCCGGACTAGCGGGAGCCCGGCGCGTAATGAGCAGTTCTTC.

This clonotype showed up many times. The CDR3 DNA follows: TGCGCCAGCAGCTTGGGGGACAACGTCCAGACCCAGTACTTC. As protein: CASSLGDNVQTQYF. The chain employs TRBV5-1 and TRBJ2-5; maybe TRBD1 (6 bases). The CDR3 is 14 residues long. Germline CDR1 is SGHRS and CDR2 is YFSETQ. V was pared by 0 bases and J by 6 bases, with 12 bases between.